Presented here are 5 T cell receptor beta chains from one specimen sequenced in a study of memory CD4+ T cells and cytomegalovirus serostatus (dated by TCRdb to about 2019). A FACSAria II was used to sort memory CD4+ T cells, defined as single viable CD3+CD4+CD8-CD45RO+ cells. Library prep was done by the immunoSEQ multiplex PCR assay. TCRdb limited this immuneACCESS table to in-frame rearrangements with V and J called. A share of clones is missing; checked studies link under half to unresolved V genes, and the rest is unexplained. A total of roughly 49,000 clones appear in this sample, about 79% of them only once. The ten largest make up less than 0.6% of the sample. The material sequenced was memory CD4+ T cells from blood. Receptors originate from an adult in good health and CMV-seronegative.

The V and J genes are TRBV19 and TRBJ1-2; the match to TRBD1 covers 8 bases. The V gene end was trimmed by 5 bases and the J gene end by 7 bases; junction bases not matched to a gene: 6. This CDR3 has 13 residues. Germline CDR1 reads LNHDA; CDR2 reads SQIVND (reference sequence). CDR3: CASSQGTGGGYTF. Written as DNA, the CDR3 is TGTGCCAGTAGTCAAGGGACAGGTGGTGGCTACACCTTC. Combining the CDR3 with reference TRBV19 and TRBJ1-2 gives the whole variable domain DGGITQSPKYLFRKEGQNVTLSCEQNLNHDAMYWYRQDPGQGLRLIYYSQIVNDFQKGDIAEGYSVSREKKESFPLTVTSAQKNPTAFYLCASSQGTGGGYTFGSGTRLTVV.

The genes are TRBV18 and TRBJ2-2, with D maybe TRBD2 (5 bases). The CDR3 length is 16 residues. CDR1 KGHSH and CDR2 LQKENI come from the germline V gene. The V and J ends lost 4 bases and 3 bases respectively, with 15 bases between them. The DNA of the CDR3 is TGTGCCAGCTCACTAGGGAGCGGAGCAGACACCGGGGAGCTGTTTTTT. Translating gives CASSLGSGADTGELFF.

CDR3: CASSPLRGAAPLHF. The DNA of the CDR3 is TGTGCCAGCAGTCCCCTTAGGGGCGCCGCACCCCTCCACTTT. The chain carries TRBV6-5 and TRBJ1-6, with TRBD1 as a possible D gene (5 bases). CDR3 length equals 14 residues. Trimming stripped 5 bases from V and 11 bases from J, with 16 bases between. Germline V lookup: CDR1 MNHEY, CDR2 SVGAGI.

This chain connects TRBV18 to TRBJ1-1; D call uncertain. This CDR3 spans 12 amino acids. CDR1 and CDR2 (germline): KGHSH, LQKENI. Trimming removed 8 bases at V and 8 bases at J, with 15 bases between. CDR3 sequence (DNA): TGTGCCAGCACCCGCGAGAGGGAAGAAGCTTTCTTT. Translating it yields CASTREREEAFF.

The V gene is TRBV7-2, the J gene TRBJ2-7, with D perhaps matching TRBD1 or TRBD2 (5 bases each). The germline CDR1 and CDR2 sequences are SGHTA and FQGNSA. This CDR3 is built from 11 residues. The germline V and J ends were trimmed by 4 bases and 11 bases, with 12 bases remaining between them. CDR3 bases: TGTGCCAGCAGCTCGGACGTGGGGGAGTACTTC. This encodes CASSSDVGEYF.